The next 4 T cell receptor beta chains were all read from a single sample in a study of blood T cell repertoires in COVID-19. Produced via immunoSEQ multiplex PCR; TCRdb's table is partial and in-frame only. Of about 150,000 clones listed, 80% to 90% are singletons. Source material: peripheral blood. Receptors were obtained from a human donor with acute or convalescent COVID-19. The donor label of this sample is uncertain.

This chain joins TRBV5-4 and TRBJ1-2; the D gene is possibly TRBD1 (6 bases). Deletions cut 3 bases from V and 4 bases from J, with 7 bases between. The V gene's germline CDR1 is SGHNT and CDR2 YYREEE (reference sequence). The CDR3 totals 12 residues. The CDR3 loop reads CASSSDSYGYTF. The CDR3 DNA reads TGTGCCAGCAGCTCGGACAGCTATGGCTACACCTTC.

V is TRBV7-3 and J is TRBJ2-2; 7 bases match TRBD2. The CDR3 contains 15 residues. Trimming took 6 bases from V and 0 from J; bases not matched to a gene: 4. CDR1 is SGHTA and CDR2 is FQGTGA in the germline V gene. CDR3 residues: CASSPSGANTGELFF. CDR3 DNA: TGTGCCAGCAGTCCGAGCGGGGCGAACACCGGGGAGCTGTTTTTT. Full variable domain (rest looked up from reference TRBV7-3 and TRBJ2-2): GAGVSQTPSNKVTEKGKYVELRCDPISGHTALYWYRQSLGQGPEFLIYFQGTGAADDSGLPNDRFFAVRPEGSVSTLKIQRTERGDSAVYLCASSPSGANTGELFFGEGSRLTVL.

The chain combines TRBV28 with TRBJ1-1; 8 bases agree with TRBD1. V gave up 1 base and J gave up 3 bases; unmatched junction bases: 7. The CDR3 has 16 residues. Looked up from germline, CDR1 is MDHEN and CDR2 is SYDVKM. CDR3 DNA sequence: TGTGCCAGCAGTTTATCAACAGGGGGGTCGGACACTGAAGCTTTCTTT. Its translation is CASSLSTGGSDTEAFF.

In DNA form, the CDR3 reads TGTGCCAGCCGTGTGGGGAGGGTGGGCGGCTACACCTTC. It is translated as CASRVGRVGGYTF. V gene TRBV5-4 combines with J gene TRBJ1-2, with no clear D. Germline values: CDR1 SGHNT, CDR2 YYREEE (reference sequence). The CDR3 sequence is 13 residues long. Deletions cut 7 bases from V and 8 bases from J, with 18 bases between.